This TCR beta chain was sequenced in a study of CD8+ T cells in alopecia areata. Isolated RNA was reverse transcribed into cDNA used as the sequencing template. Data came from immunoSEQ multiplex PCR; TCRdb stores just in-frame clones and leaves some out. The profile covers fewer than 200,000 clones, with around 50% appearing a single time and under 15% taken by the ten largest. The table lists this clone with a few counts. Germline V gene lookup returns CDR1 SGHAT and CDR2 FQDESV (reference sequence). Trimming removed 6 bases at V and 1 base at J, with 9 bases between. The CDR3 runs to 13 residues. Source: CD4+ T cells sorted from blood, taken at week 0. This chain links TRBV11-1 with TRBJ1-1, with D unclear. The sequence was obtained from a human donor with alopecia areata. The CDR3 reads CASSHLSNTEAFF. The CDR3 nucleotides are TGTGCCAGCAGTCACCTTTCGAACACTGAAGCTTTCTTT.